This entry features one T cell receptor (beta chain) sequence. Its antigen is not identified. This record belongs to a study of T cells in localized non-small cell lung cancer. Overall study findings and caveats: Of the tissues analyzed, uninvolved adjacent lung showed maximal T cell clonality, greater than tumor. In adjacent lung, a median roughly 56 of the top 100 tumor clones were found.

The assay was immunoSEQ multiplex PCR, and TCRdb's table has in-frame clones only and misses some. This sample yields around 80,000 clones, of which over 70% are seen a single time; roughly a fifth belongs to the top ten. This material consisted of PBMCs, taken before any cancer treatment. This sequence was found in a man aged 35 to 69 with stage II squamous cell lung carcinoma.

The CDR3 coding sequence is TGTGCCAGCAGCTCTGGACAGCTGAACACTGAAGCTTTCTTT. Translating it yields CASSSGQLNTEAFF. This chain uses TRBV7-9 with TRBJ1-1; D possibly corresponds to TRBD1 (6 bases). The ends were cut back, 4 bases at V and 0 bases at J, with 9 bases in the middle. The CDR3 contains 14 residues. Germline V gene data show CDR1 as SEHNR and CDR2 as FQNEAQ (reference sequence).